In its sample, the clone carrying this T cell receptor beta chain was seen a few times. This CDR3 has 14 residues. Per germline, CDR1 SGHTA and CDR2 FQGNSA. Trimming left V 2 bases short and J 7 bases short, with 12 bases between. TCRdb ran MiXCR on the 5' RACE reads and lists one entry per CDR3 protein. The table includes a few hundred thousand distinct CDR3 sequences, roughly 6.8% detected once. This record belongs to a study of T cells after yellow fever vaccination. The chain uses TRBV7-2 and TRBJ2-1, with D hard to call. The input for sequencing was PBMCs, taken 45 days after the first yellow fever vaccination. This TCR was recovered from a man aged 18 to 35 who received the YFV17D yellow fever vaccine. This chain's CDR3 is CASSLSRLMNEQFF. The CDR3, as DNA: TGTGCCAGCAGCTTATCGAGGTTAATGAATGAGCAGTTCTTC.